The 13 T cell receptor beta chains below come from one sample, sequenced in a study of early T cells in non-severe SARS-CoV-2 infection. TCRdb re-analysed the 5' RACE reads in MiXCR, keeping a single row per CDR3 protein. The repertoire consists of approximately 70,000 distinct CDR3 sequences, with approximately 12% occurring once and the leading ten covering 5% to 8%. Sequencing used whole blood. The origin of the receptors is an adult who was a healthcare worker with PCR-confirmed SARS-CoV-2 infection or an uninfected control (not recorded which).

The sample holds a few counts of this clonotype. The gene calls are TRBV5-1 and TRBJ2-7, with 14 bases that match TRBD2. Trimming removed 4 bases from V and 4 bases from J; junction bases left unmatched: 19. The CDR3 totals 20 residues. From germline, CDR1 is SGHRS and CDR2 YFSETQ. The CDR3 DNA sequence: TGCGCCAGCAGCCAAGCCAGGTATGGACTAGCGGGGGGCCTTGGATACGAGCAGTACTTC. Amino acids: CASSQARYGLAGGLGYEQYF.

This clonotype was seen at least ten times. V usage is TRBV29-1 and J usage is TRBJ2-5; D may be TRBD1 (5 bases). CDR3 length equals 13 residues. The germline V gene has CDR1 SQVTM and CDR2 ANQGSEA. The ends were cut back, 2 bases at V and 0 bases at J, with 7 bases in the middle. The CDR3 nucleotides read TGCAGCGTTGAATTGACAGACCAAGAGACCCAGTACTTC. This encodes CSVELTDQETQYF.

In this sample, this clonotype turned up many times. The rearrangement joins TRBV10-3 to TRBJ2-7, with D possibly TRBD1 on 5 matching bases. From germline, CDR1 is ENHRY and CDR2 SYGVKD. V lost 3 bases and J lost 6, with 15 bases in between. This CDR3 region has 14 residues. For the CDR3, the DNA is TGTGCCATCAGTGAAAATGGACAACTTGGCGAGCAGTACTTC. As protein: CAISENGQLGEQYF.

This clonotype was observed a few times. The chain combines TRBV7-2 with TRBJ2-1, with unresolved D. The ends were cut back, 7 bases at V and 4 bases at J, with 5 bases in the middle. Germline CDR1 is SGHTA and CDR2 is FQGNSA. The CDR3 consists of 11 residues. In DNA, the CDR3 is TGTGCCAGCAAGGCGTACAATGAGCAGTTCTTC. As protein: CASKAYNEQFF.

This chain joins TRBV2 and TRBJ1-1; D ambiguous. CDR3 size: 13 residues. The V and J ends lost 4 bases and 5 bases respectively, with 11 bases between them. The germline CDR1 and CDR2 sequences are SNHLY and FYNNEI. The CDR3 region is CASSALLSTEAFF. DNA for the CDR3: TGTGCCAGCAGTGCGCTACTAAGTACTGAAGCTTTCTTT.

The sample holds many counts of this clonotype. This chain uses TRBV12-5 with TRBJ2-3; D is possibly TRBD1 (5 bases). Germline assignment: CDR1 LGHNT and CDR2 FRNRAP. Trimming removed 4 bases at V and 5 bases at J, with 10 bases between. The CDR3 length is 13 residues. Here the CDR3 DNA reads TGTGCTAGTGGTTCAGGACATCGAGATACGCAGTATTTT. It is translated as CASGSGHRDTQYF.

This clonotype has a handful of counts. The rearrangement links TRBV4-3 to TRBJ2-1, with 11 bases that match TRBD2. With V trimmed by 4 bases and J by 4 bases, 6 bases remained unmatched. The CDR3 runs to 16 residues. Germline values: CDR1 LGHNA, CDR2 YSLEER. The CDR3 DNA sequence: TGCGCCAGCAGCCTAGTACTAGCGGGAGCTTACAATGAGCAGTTCTTC. Translated, it gives CASSLVLAGAYNEQFF.

The chain recombines TRBV3-1 with TRBJ2-7; D may match TRBD1 or TRBD2 (5 bases each). The V gene's germline CDR1 is LGHDT and CDR2 YNNKEL (reference sequence). The CDR3 is 12 residues long. The ends were cut back, 1 base at V and 7 bases at J, with 8 bases in the middle. The chain's CDR3 is CASSQGDREQYF. CDR3 sequence (DNA): TGTGCCAGCAGCCAAGGGGACCGGGAGCAGTACTTC.

This clonotype was recorded a few times. The chain joins TRBV15 to TRBJ2-3, with 10 bases that match TRBD1. V trimming: 2 bases; J trimming: 6 bases; junction bases outside the gene matches: 2. CDR1 is LNHNV and CDR2 is YYDKDF in the germline V gene (reference sequence). The CDR3 loop spans 14 amino acids. CDR3 region: CATSRRDRGDTQYF. DNA of the CDR3: TGTGCCACCAGCAGACGGGACAGGGGCGATACGCAGTATTTT.

This clonotype was seen many times. This chain connects TRBV12-3 or TRBV12-4 to TRBJ1-2, with D uncertain. CDR3 length equals 17 residues. V lost 3 bases and J 1 base, leaving 18 bases between the germline ends. The CDR3 here is CASSFSLGDLVNYGYTF. CDR3 DNA: TGTGCCAGCAGTTTTTCACTGGGAGACCTCGTTAACTATGGCTACACCTTC.

This clonotype was counted ten times or more. This CDR3 is CATSDFWGQQFF. The CDR3 DNA is TGTGCCACCAGTGATTTTTGGGGACAGCAGTTCTTC. This sequence joins TRBV24-1 and TRBJ2-1; D is possibly TRBD1 or TRBD2 (5 bases each). The germline CDR1 and CDR2 sequences are KGHDR and SFDVKD. This CDR3 has 12 residues. The V end lost 1 base, the J end lost 11 bases, and 8 bases lay between the germline ends.

The rearrangement uses TRBV6-1 and TRBJ2-3, with 9 bases lining up with TRBD2. V was pared by 6 bases and J by 0 bases, with 1 base of the junction left unmatched. This CDR3 spans 14 amino acids. Germline CDR1 reads MNHNS; CDR2 reads SASEGT. The CDR3 sequence is CASRSGGSTDTQYF. The DNA of the CDR3 is TGTGCCAGCAGAAGCGGGGGGAGCACAGATACGCAGTATTTT.

This chain uses TRBV7-8 with TRBJ2-1, with D possibly being TRBD1 or TRBD2 (5 bases each). The CDR3 loop spans 12 amino acids. V shed 10 bases and J shed 4 bases, with 11 bases lying between them. The germline V gene encodes CDR1 SGHVS and CDR2 FQNEAQ. Here the CDR3 reads CANGDGYNEQFF. The CDR3 nucleotides read TGTGCCAACGGGGACGGATACAATGAGCAGTTCTTC.